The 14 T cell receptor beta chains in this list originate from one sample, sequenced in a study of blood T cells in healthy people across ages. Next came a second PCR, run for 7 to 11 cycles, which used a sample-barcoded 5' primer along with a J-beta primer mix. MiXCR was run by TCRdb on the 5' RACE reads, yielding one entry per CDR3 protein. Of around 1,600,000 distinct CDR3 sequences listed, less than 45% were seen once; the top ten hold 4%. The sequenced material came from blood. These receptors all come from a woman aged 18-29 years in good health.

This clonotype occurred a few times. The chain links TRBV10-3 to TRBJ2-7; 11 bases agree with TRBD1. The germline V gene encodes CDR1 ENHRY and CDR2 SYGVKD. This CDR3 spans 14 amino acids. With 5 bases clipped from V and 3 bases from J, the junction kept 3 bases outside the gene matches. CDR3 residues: CAISIGTGGYEQYF. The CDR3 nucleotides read TGTGCCATCAGTATAGGGACAGGGGGCTACGAGCAGTACTTC.

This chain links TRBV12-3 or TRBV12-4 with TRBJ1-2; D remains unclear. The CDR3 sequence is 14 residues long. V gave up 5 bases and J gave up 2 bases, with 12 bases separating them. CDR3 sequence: CASSRAPQNYGYTF. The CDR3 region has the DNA TGTGCCAGCAGTAGGGCCCCCCAGAACTATGGCTACACCTTC.

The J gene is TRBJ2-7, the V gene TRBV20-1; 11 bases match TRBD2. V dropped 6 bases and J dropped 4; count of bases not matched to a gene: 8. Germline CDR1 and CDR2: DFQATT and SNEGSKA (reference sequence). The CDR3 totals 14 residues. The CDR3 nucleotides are TGCAGTGCCGAACTAGCGGGAGTACGGTACGAGCAGTACTTC. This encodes CSAELAGVRYEQYF.

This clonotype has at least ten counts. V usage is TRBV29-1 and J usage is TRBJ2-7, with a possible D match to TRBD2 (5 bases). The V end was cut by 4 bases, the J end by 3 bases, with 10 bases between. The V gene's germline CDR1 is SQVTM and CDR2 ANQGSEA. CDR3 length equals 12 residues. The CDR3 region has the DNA TGCAGCGTTGGAGGGTCAGGCTACGAGCAGTACTTC. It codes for CSVGGSGYEQYF.

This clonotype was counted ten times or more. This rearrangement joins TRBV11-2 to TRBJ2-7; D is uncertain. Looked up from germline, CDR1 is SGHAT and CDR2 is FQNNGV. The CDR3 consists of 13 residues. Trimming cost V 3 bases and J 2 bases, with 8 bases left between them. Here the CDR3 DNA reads TGTGCCAGCAGCTTGACGGAACCCTACGAGCAGTACTTC. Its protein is CASSLTEPYEQYF.

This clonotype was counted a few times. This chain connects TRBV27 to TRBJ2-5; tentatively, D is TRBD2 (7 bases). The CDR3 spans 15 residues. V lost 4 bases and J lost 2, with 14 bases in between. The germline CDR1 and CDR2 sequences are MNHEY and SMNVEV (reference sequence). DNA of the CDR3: TGTGCCAGCAGTTCCGGGGGGACAAGGCAAGAGACCCAGTACTTC. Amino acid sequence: CASSSGGTRQETQYF.

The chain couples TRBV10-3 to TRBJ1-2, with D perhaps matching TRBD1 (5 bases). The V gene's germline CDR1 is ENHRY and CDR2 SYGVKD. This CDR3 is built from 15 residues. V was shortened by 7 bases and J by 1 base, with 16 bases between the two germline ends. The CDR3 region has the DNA TGTGCCATCAATGCCGGGACGGATTATAACTATGGCTACACCTTC. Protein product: CAINAGTDYNYGYTF.

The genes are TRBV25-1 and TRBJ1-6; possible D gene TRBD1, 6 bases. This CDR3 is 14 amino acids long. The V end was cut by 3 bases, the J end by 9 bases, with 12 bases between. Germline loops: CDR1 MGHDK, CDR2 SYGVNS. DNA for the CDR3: TGTGCCAGCAGTGATGACAGGAGGTTTTCACCCCTCCACTTT. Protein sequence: CASSDDRRFSPLHF.

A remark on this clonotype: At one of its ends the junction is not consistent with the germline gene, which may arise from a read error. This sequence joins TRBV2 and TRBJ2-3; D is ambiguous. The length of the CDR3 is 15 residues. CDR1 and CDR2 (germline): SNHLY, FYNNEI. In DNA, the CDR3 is TGTACCAGCAGTGAAGGTCCAGGTCGGTCTGATACGCAGTATTTT. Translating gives CTSSEGPGRSDTQYF.

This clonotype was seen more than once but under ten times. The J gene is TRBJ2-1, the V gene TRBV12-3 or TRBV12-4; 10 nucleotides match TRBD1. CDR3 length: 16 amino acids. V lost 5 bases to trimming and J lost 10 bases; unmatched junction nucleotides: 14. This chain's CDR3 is CASSDLRDRGWNEQFF. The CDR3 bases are TGTGCCAGCAGTGATCTCCGGGACAGGGGTTGGAACGAGCAGTTCTTC.

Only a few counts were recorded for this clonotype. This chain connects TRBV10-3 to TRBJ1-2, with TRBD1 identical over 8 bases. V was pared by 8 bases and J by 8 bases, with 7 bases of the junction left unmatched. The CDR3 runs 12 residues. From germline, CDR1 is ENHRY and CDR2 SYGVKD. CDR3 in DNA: TGTGCCATCCTAAGACAGGGGTACGGCTACACCTTC. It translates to CAILRQGYGYTF.

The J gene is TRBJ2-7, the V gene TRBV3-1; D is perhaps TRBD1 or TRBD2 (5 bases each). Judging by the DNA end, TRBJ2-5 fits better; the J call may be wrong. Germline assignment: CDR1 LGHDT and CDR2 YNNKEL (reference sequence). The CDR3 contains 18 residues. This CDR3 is CASSQFHLSPGHQETQYF. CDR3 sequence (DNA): TGTGCCAGCAGCCAATTCCACCTCTCCCCGGGACACCAAGAGACCCAGTACTTC.

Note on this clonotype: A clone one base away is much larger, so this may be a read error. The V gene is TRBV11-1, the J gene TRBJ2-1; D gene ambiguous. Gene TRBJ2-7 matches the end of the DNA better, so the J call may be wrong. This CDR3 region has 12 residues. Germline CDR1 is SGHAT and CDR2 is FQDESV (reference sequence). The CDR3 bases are TGTGCCAGCAGCTCCGGATACAATGAGCAGTACTTC. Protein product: CASSSGYNEQYF.

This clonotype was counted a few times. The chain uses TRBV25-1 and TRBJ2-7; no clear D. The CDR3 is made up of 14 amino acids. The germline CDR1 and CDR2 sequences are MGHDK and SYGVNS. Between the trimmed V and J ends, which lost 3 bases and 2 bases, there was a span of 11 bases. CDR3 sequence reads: CASSDLAVTYEQYF. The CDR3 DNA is TGTGCCAGCAGTGATTTGGCGGTCACCTACGAGCAGTACTTC.